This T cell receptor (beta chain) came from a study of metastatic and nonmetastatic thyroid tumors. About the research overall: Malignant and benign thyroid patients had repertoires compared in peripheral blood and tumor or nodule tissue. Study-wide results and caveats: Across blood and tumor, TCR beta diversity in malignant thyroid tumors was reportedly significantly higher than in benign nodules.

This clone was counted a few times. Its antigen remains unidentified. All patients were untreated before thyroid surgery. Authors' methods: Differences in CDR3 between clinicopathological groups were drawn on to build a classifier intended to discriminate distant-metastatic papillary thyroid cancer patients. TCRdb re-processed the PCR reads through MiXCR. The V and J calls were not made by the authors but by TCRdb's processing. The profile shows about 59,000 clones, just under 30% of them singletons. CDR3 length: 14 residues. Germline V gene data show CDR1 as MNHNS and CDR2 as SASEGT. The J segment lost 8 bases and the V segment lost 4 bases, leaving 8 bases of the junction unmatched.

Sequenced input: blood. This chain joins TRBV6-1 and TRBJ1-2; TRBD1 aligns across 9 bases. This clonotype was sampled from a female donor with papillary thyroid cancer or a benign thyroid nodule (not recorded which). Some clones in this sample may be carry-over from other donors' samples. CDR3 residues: CASSGGQGNTGYTF. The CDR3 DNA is TGTGCCAGCAGTGGGGGACAGGGAAACACCGGCTACACCTTC.